These 31 T cell receptor beta chains share one sample of origin, sequenced in a study of CD8 T cells in ankylosing spondylitis. Each CDR3 protein gets one entry after TCRdb re-called the 5' RACE reads with MiXCR. The table records some 100,000 distinct CDR3 sequences, around 8.5% of them present only once. These receptors' targets are unknown. Regarding the study as a whole: A TCR beta motif of roughly 8 highly homologous variants seemed to mark ankylosing spondylitis blood.

The sequencing sample was made of blood, either unsorted or a sorted T cell fraction (not recorded which). These receptors originate from a male donor with ankylosing spondylitis.

This clonotype has more than one count but fewer than ten. The genes are TRBV6-5 and TRBJ2-3; 8 bases agree with TRBD2. Trimming at V came to 4 bases and at J to 2 bases, leaving 11 bases not matched to a gene. The CDR3 totals 17 residues. Germline CDR1 MNHEY, CDR2 SVGAGI. CDR3 nucleotide sequence: TGTGCCAGCAGTTCCCTCCCCCCGGGAGGGAACACAGATACGCAGTATTTT. Its protein is CASSSLPPGGNTDTQYF.

The V gene is TRBV27, the J gene TRBJ2-7, with D possibly matching TRBD1 (7 bases). Trimming cost V 6 bases and J 5 bases, with 11 bases left between them. The germline CDR1 and CDR2 sequences are MNHEY and SMNVEV (reference sequence). The CDR3 length is 12 residues. CDR3: CASREGANEQYF. In DNA form, the CDR3 reads TGTGCCAGCAGGGAGGGGGCCAACGAGCAGTACTTC.

This clonotype was detected only a few times. V is TRBV2 and J is TRBJ2-3; TRBD1 aligns across 7 bases. After removal of 7 bases from V and 2 bases from J, the junction contained 12 bases not matched to a gene. The CDR3 is 16 amino acids. CDR1 SNHLY and CDR2 FYNNEI come from the germline V gene. CDR3 nucleotide sequence: TGTGCCAGCAAACCTGGGACAGCACCAGACACAGATACGCAGTATTTT. It specifies CASKPGTAPDTDTQYF. The complete variable domain, with remaining parts taken from reference TRBV2 and TRBJ2-3, reads EPEVTQTPSHQVTQMGQEVILRCVPISNHLYFYWYRQILGQKVEFLVSFYNNEISEKSEIFDDQFSVERPDGSNFTLKIRSTKLEDSAMYFCASKPGTAPDTDTQYFGPGTRLTVL.

This clonotype was found a few times. CDR3 region: CAWSGAVSGNTIYF. The CDR3 bases are TGTGCCTGGAGTGGGGCGGTCTCTGGAAACACCATATATTTT. The rearrangement links TRBV30 to TRBJ1-3; no firm D call. The CDR3 loop spans 14 amino acids. The V gene lost 1 base and the J gene lost 0 bases, with 7 bases spanning the gap. Germline values: CDR1 GTSNPN, CDR2 SVGIG (reference sequence).

This clonotype was recorded many times. The chain uses TRBV5-1 and TRBJ1-1, with TRBD1 identical over 7 bases. The germline CDR1 and CDR2 sequences are SGHRS and YFSETQ. The ends lost 3 bases at V and 9 bases at J; junction bases unmatched: 5. There are 12 residues in the CDR3. The CDR3 DNA is TGCGCCAGCAGCTCCCCACAGGGGAAAGCTTTCTTT. Translation gives CASSSPQGKAFF. The full variable domain, completed using reference TRBV5-1 and TRBJ1-1, is KAGVTQTPRYLIKTRGQQVTLSCSPISGHRSVSWYQQTPGQGLQFLFEYFSETQRNKGNFPGRFSGRQFSNSRSEMNVSTLELGDSALYLCASSSPQGKAFFGQGTRLTVV.

Many counts were recorded for this clonotype. The gene calls are TRBV27 and TRBJ1-5; D remains ambiguous. The CDR3 length is 14 residues. In germline, CDR1 is MNHEY, CDR2 SMNVEV (reference sequence). The germline V and J ends were trimmed by 6 bases and 0 bases, with 9 bases remaining between them. The DNA for the CDR3 is TGTGCCAGCAGCCAGAGAAATAGCAATCAGCCCCAGCATTTT. Protein: CASSQRNSNQPQHF.

This clonotype was seen many times. V usage is TRBV12-3 or TRBV12-4 and J usage is TRBJ2-1; no clear D. The CDR3 covers 12 residues. The germline V and J ends were trimmed by 8 bases and 5 bases, with 10 bases remaining between them. CDR3: CASLLGNNEQFF. DNA for the CDR3: TGTGCCAGCCTCCTGGGGAACAATGAGCAGTTCTTC.

This clonotype was detected only a few times. The rearrangement uses TRBV27 and TRBJ1-1; D possibly corresponds to TRBD1 (6 bases). Germline-derived CDR1 and CDR2 are MNHEY and SMNVEV (reference sequence). This CDR3 spans 14 amino acids. The V end was cut by 7 bases, the J end by 4 bases, with 16 bases between. CDR3 sequence: CASIQRGGGTEAFF. The CDR3 DNA follows: TGTGCCAGCATCCAACGGGGAGGGGGCACTGAAGCTTTCTTT.

The chain joins TRBV11-1 to TRBJ2-1; TRBD2 aligns across 10 bases. Germline CDR1 reads SGHAT; CDR2 reads FQDESV (reference sequence). V was clipped by 5 bases and J by 5 bases; unmatched bases: 6. This CDR3 has 15 residues. In nucleotides, the CDR3 is TGTGCCAGCAGCCAGACTAGCGGGTTAGACAATGAGCAGTTCTTC. Protein sequence: CASSQTSGLDNEQFF.

The gene calls are TRBV14 and TRBJ2-7; 7 nucleotides line up with TRBD1. The CDR3 covers 14 residues. The V gene end was trimmed by 4 bases and the J gene end by 6 bases; junction bases not matched to a gene: 9. The V gene's germline CDR1 is SGHDN and CDR2 FVKESK. Here the CDR3 reads CASSPGTVHPEQYF. CDR3 bases: TGTGCCAGCAGCCCGGGGACAGTGCATCCCGAGCAGTACTTC.

The chain employs TRBV12-3 or TRBV12-4 and TRBJ2-1, with D unresolved. V lost 5 bases, J lost 4 bases, and 12 bases lay in between. The CDR3 is 14 amino acids. CDR3 residues: CASSGGLRYNEQFF. CDR3 nucleotide sequence: TGTGCCAGCAGTGGCGGCCTTCGGTACAATGAGCAGTTCTTC.

In its sample, this clonotype was seen many times. The chain has TRBV9 and TRBJ2-1; TRBD2 matches at 10 bases. Germline lookup yields CDR1 SGDLS and CDR2 YYNGEE. Germline trimming cut 1 base from V and 3 bases from J; bases unmatched to any gene: 10. This CDR3 has 18 residues. The CDR3 spells CASSVTGGGLADYNEQFF. CDR3 coding DNA: TGTGCCAGCAGCGTAACCGGGGGAGGACTAGCGGACTACAATGAGCAGTTCTTC. Filled out from reference TRBV9 and TRBJ2-1, the complete variable domain reads DSGVTQTPKHLITATGQRVTLRCSPRSGDLSVYWYQQSLDQGLQFLIQYYNGEERAKGNILERFSAQQFPDLHSELNLSSLELGDSALYFCASSVTGGGLADYNEQFFGPGTRLTVL.

This clonotype was counted many times. This chain links TRBV13 with TRBJ2-5; 7 bases align to TRBD1. The J segment lost 3 bases and the V segment lost 5 bases, leaving 6 bases of the junction unmatched. CDR3 length: 14 residues. Germline V CDR1 and CDR2: PRHDT, FYEKMQ (reference sequence). The CDR3 DNA sequence: TGTGCCAGCAGCCCTCCGACAGGGAAAGAGACCCAGTACTTC. It translates to CASSPPTGKETQYF.

Ten or more counts support this clonotype. V is TRBV7-8 and J is TRBJ2-7, with D perhaps TRBD1 or TRBD2 (5 bases each). Trimming took off 0 bases at V and 3 bases at J, with 12 bases between the two ends. The V gene's germline CDR1 is SGHVS and CDR2 FQNEAQ. The length of the CDR3 is 15 residues. CDR3 protein: CASSLAGRSNYEQYF. The CDR3 coding sequence is TGTGCCAGCAGCTTAGCGGGACGATCAAACTACGAGCAGTACTTC. Combining the CDR3 with reference TRBV7-8 and TRBJ2-7 gives the whole variable domain GAGVSQSPRYKVAKRGQDVALRCDPISGHVSLFWYQQALGQGPEFLTYFQNEAQLDKSGLPSDRFFAERPEGSVSTLKIQRTQQEDSAVYLCASSLAGRSNYEQYFGPGTRLTVT.

This clonotype was seen ten or more times. The genes are TRBV12-3 or TRBV12-4 and TRBJ1-2, with a weak D call TRBD1 (6 bases). V shed 11 bases and J shed 6 bases, with 19 bases lying between them. This CDR3 has 13 residues. The CDR3 coding sequence is TGTGCCTCTCTATTTACCGGGACAAATGGCTACACCTTC. Translation gives CASLFTGTNGYTF.

This clonotype came up many times. The genes are TRBV29-1 and TRBJ2-1, with D hard to call. The germline V gene has CDR1 SQVTM and CDR2 ANQGSEA. Between the trimmed V and J ends, which lost 1 base and 7 bases, there was a span of 14 bases. This CDR3 spans 14 amino acids. This CDR3 reads CSVEASRPWNEQFF. CDR3 DNA: TGCAGCGTTGAAGCCTCACGGCCTTGGAATGAGCAGTTCTTC.

This clonotype was recorded many times. This chain links TRBV3-1 with TRBJ2-1, with TRBD2 matching over 13 bases. The J segment lost 5 bases and the V segment lost 7 bases, leaving 2 bases of the junction unmatched. Germline-derived CDR1 and CDR2 are LGHDT and YNNKEL (reference sequence). The length of the CDR3 is 14 residues. CDR3 bases: TGTGCCAGCAACGGACTAGCGGGAGACAATGAGCAGTTCTTC. Protein sequence: CASNGLAGDNEQFF.

Ten or more counts support this clonotype. The chain employs TRBV5-1 and TRBJ2-7, with 11 bases matching TRBD1. V lost 4 bases to trimming and J lost 1 base; unmatched junction nucleotides: 7. The germline CDR1 and CDR2 sequences are SGHRS and YFSETQ. This CDR3 is 16 amino acids long. Written as DNA, the CDR3 is TGCGCCAGCAGCCCCCCGGGACAGGGGGAATCCTACGAGCAGTACTTC. Amino acid sequence: CASSPPGQGESYEQYF.

There are many counts of this clonotype. This chain uses TRBV12-3 or TRBV12-4 with TRBJ2-1; D unresolved. V was trimmed by 2 bases and J by 5 bases, leaving 10 bases between them. The CDR3 is 14 amino acids. The CDR3 loop is CASSLMAADNEQFF. The CDR3 DNA is TGTGCCAGCAGTTTAATGGCGGCGGACAATGAGCAGTTCTTC.

The rearrangement joins TRBV7-9 to TRBJ2-1, with D perhaps matching TRBD1 or TRBD2 (7 bases each). The CDR3 length is 13 residues. Per the germline V gene, CDR1 is SEHNR and CDR2 is FQNEAQ (reference sequence). Trimming pared 7 bases from V and 8 bases from J, leaving 15 bases between. The CDR3 loop reads CASIPGGGYEQFF. CDR3 DNA sequence: TGTGCCAGCATCCCAGGGGGGGGCTATGAGCAGTTCTTC.

The J gene is TRBJ2-1, the V gene TRBV5-6, with D perhaps TRBD1 (6 bases). V lost 3 bases to trimming and J lost 6 bases, with 13 bases between them. The germline CDR1 and CDR2 sequences are SGHDT and YYEEEE. The CDR3 runs 14 residues. CDR3 region: CASSYGTNPNEQFF. CDR3 in DNA: TGTGCCAGCAGCTACGGGACAAACCCCAATGAGCAGTTCTTC.

This clonotype was seen at least ten times. This chain joins TRBV7-6 and TRBJ2-7; D call uncertain. V was clipped by 5 bases and J by 0 bases, with 5 bases between them. Germline loops: CDR1 SGHVS, CDR2 FNYEAQ. CDR3 length: 12 residues. DNA for the CDR3: TGTGCCAGCAGCCTAACCTCCTACGAGCAGTACTTC. Residues: CASSLTSYEQYF.

The sample holds a few counts of this clonotype. The V gene is TRBV13, the J gene TRBJ2-3; 11 positions match TRBD2. CDR1 and CDR2 (germline): PRHDT, FYEKMQ (reference sequence). V lost 4 bases to trimming and J lost 2 bases; unmatched junction nucleotides: 2. This CDR3 is 15 amino acids long. The CDR3 DNA is TGTGCCAGCAGCTCTAGCGGGAGGAACACAGATACGCAGTATTTT. This translates into CASSSSGRNTDTQYF.

The table lists this clonotype with many counts. V usage is TRBV27 and J usage is TRBJ2-3; 9 bases match TRBD2. J was trimmed by 2 bases and V by 6 bases; bases with no gene match: 3. Germline CDR1 MNHEY, CDR2 SMNVEV (reference sequence). This CDR3 comprises 14 residues. CDR3: CASSLAGTTDTQYF. The CDR3 DNA reads as TGTGCCAGCAGCCTAGCGGGGACCACAGATACGCAGTATTTT.

This clonotype was detected only a few times. The chain links TRBV20-1 to TRBJ2-7; possibly TRBD1 for D (6 bases). The length of the CDR3 is 13 residues. The germline V gene encodes CDR1 DFQATT and CDR2 SNEGSKA (reference sequence). V lost 1 base, J lost 3 bases, and 10 bases lay in between. This chain's CDR3 is CSARGMTGYEQYF. Written as DNA, the CDR3 is TGCAGTGCTAGAGGGATGACAGGCTACGAGCAGTACTTC.

In its sample, this clonotype was seen a few times. The chain links TRBV12-3 or TRBV12-4 to TRBJ2-1, with 8 bases aligning to TRBD2. J gave up 1 base and V 5 bases, and 7 bases lay outside the gene matches. The CDR3 has 16 residues. CDR3 residues: CASSLPAGVSYNEQFF. CDR3 bases: TGTGCCAGCAGTCTCCCAGCGGGAGTATCCTACAATGAGCAGTTCTTC.

This clonotype was counted many times. The DNA of the CDR3 is TGCAGCGTGCCAGGGGCTAGCACAGATACGCAGTATTTT. It is translated as CSVPGASTDTQYF. The chain is built from TRBV29-1 and TRBJ2-3; D possibly corresponds to TRBD1 (6 bases). The CDR3 extends over 13 amino acids. V lost 6 bases to trimming and J lost 0 bases, with 10 bases between them. Germline CDR1 reads SQVTM; CDR2 reads ANQGSEA.

This clonotype showed up just a few times. The chain links TRBV20-1 to TRBJ1-1; tentatively, D is TRBD1 (5 bases). V dropped 6 bases and J dropped 0 bases, with 20 bases sitting between them. CDR1 is DFQATT and CDR2 is SNEGSKA in the germline V gene (reference sequence). This CDR3 comprises 16 residues. CDR3 protein: CSADPGVHNMNTEAFF. The CDR3, as DNA: TGCAGTGCCGATCCGGGGGTCCACAACATGAACACTGAAGCTTTCTTT.

The chain joins TRBV14 to TRBJ2-1; 9 nucleotides line up with TRBD1. The V segment lost 1 base and the J segment 4 bases; nucleotides outside the gene matches: 2. Germline V gene data show CDR1 as SGHDN and CDR2 as FVKESK. This CDR3 has 15 residues. Here the CDR3 DNA reads TGTGCCAGCAGCCAAGCGACAGGGGGGTACAATGAGCAGTTCTTC. Translated, it gives CASSQATGGYNEQFF. The full variable domain, rest sourced from reference TRBV14 and TRBJ2-1, is EAGVTQFPSHSVIEKGQTVTLRCDPISGHDNLYWYRRVMGKEIKFLLHFVKESKQDESGMPNNRFLAERTGGTYSTLKVQPAELEDSGVYFCASSQATGGYNEQFFGPGTRLTVL.

This clonotype showed up many times. The rearrangement links TRBV11-2 to TRBJ2-7; TRBD1 is a possible D gene (5 bases). The V and J ends lost 4 bases and 5 bases respectively, with 18 bases between them. This CDR3 is 15 amino acids long. Germline-derived CDR1 and CDR2 are SGHAT and FQNNGV. CDR3 sequence: CASSSPRETGNEQYF. The DNA of the CDR3 is TGTGCCAGCAGCTCCCCCAGGGAAACAGGAAACGAGCAGTACTTC.

This clonotype was picked up a small number of times. J is TRBJ1-5 and V is TRBV27; no definite D call. The V gene's germline CDR1 is MNHEY and CDR2 SMNVEV (reference sequence). Trimming pared 7 bases from V and 2 bases from J, leaving 15 bases between. The CDR3 length is 15 residues. The CDR3 loop reads CASTFLPLGNQPQHF. The DNA of the CDR3 is TGTGCCAGCACCTTCCTCCCTCTGGGCAATCAGCCCCAGCATTTT.